There are a few counts of the clone carrying this TCR beta chain. Its antigen remains unknown. Amplification yielded TCR beta CDR3 regions, with RNA transcripts as the source. HTBI primers drove first-round RT-PCR of the TCR CDR3. Via MiXCR, TCRdb re-called the multiplex PCR reads, giving one row per CDR3 protein. The data show 560,000 or so distinct CDR3 sequences, just under 20% seen once. Trimming cost V 5 bases and J 7 bases, with 21 bases left between them. The length of the CDR3 is 16 residues. Germline V gives CDR1 MNHEY, CDR2 SMNVEV (reference sequence). These data are taken from a study of T cells in Graves' hyperthyroidism and ophthalmopathy. Study-level results: Blood also contained most expanded thyroid clonotypes above 0.001.

It was uncontrolled infection, other autoimmune disease, pregnancy or lactation that excluded patients. Sequenced: blood. This sequence was found in a middle-aged man with Graves' ophthalmopathy. V usage is TRBV27 and J usage is TRBJ2-1, with a tentative D call TRBD2 (6 bases). The CDR3 nucleotides read TGTGCCAGCAGTCCCCCCCCGGGGGACGCGGAGAATGAGCAGTTCTTC. Its protein is CASSPPPGDAENEQFF.